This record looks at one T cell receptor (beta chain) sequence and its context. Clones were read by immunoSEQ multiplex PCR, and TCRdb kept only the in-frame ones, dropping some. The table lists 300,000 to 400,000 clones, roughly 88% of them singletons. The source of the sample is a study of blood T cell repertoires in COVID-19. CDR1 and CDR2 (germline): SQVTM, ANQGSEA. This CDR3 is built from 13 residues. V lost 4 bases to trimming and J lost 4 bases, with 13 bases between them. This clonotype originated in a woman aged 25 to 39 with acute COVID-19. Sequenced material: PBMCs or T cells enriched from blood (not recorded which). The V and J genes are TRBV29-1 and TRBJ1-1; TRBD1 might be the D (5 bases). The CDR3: CSVVDGQGTEAFF. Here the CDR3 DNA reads TGCAGCGTTGTGGATGGGCAGGGCACTGAAGCTTTCTTT.